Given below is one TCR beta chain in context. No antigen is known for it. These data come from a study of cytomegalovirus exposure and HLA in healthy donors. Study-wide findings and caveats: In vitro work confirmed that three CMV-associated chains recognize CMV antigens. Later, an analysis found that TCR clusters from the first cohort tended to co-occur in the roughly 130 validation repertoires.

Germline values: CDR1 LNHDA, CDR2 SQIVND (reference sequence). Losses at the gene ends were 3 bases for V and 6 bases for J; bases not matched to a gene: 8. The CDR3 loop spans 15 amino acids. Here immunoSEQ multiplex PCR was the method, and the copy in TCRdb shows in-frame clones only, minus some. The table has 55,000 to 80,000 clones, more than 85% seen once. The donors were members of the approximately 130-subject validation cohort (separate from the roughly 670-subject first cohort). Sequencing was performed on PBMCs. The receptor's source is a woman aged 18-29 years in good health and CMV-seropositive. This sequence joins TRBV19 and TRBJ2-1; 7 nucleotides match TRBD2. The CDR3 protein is CASSILSGVFNEQFF. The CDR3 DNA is TGTGCCAGTAGTATTTTAAGCGGGGTTTTCAATGAGCAGTTCTTC.